This entry concerns a single T cell receptor (beta chain). Its cognate antigen is unknown. V was clipped by 1 base and J by 1 base, with 9 bases between them. Germline lookup yields CDR1 SGHDT and CDR2 YYEEEE. The CDR3 runs 14 residues. These data are taken from a study of a mutant IDH1 vaccine in newly diagnosed glioma. Looking at the study overall: Vaccination of patients was performed eight times, in weeks 1, 3, 5, 7, 11, 15, 19 and 23. The first vaccination came 4-6 weeks after radiotherapy alone, or with temozolomide cycles. Pretreatment consisted of radiotherapy, temozolomide, or both, with most receiving both. Regarding the study as a whole: Immune responses arising from the vaccine appeared in just under 95% of patients.

The time point here: week 5, during vaccination. Mutant IDH1 20-mer peptide, at 300 ug, made up each vaccine dose, with topical imiquimod. This table comes from immunoSEQ multiplex PCR, and its TCRdb copy is limited to in-frame clones, with some not included. Seen here are tens of thousands of clones, around 90% observed once, and the top ten hold 20%. The receptor comes from a man aged 18-30 years with glioma. The sample here was PBMCs, taken from a glioma patient whose treatment included an IDH1 peptide vaccine. The chain recombines TRBV5-6 with TRBJ2-7; D unresolved. The CDR3 here is CASSLRYTSYEQYF. The DNA of the CDR3 is TGTGCCAGCAGCTTGAGGTACACTTCCTACGAGCAGTACTTC.